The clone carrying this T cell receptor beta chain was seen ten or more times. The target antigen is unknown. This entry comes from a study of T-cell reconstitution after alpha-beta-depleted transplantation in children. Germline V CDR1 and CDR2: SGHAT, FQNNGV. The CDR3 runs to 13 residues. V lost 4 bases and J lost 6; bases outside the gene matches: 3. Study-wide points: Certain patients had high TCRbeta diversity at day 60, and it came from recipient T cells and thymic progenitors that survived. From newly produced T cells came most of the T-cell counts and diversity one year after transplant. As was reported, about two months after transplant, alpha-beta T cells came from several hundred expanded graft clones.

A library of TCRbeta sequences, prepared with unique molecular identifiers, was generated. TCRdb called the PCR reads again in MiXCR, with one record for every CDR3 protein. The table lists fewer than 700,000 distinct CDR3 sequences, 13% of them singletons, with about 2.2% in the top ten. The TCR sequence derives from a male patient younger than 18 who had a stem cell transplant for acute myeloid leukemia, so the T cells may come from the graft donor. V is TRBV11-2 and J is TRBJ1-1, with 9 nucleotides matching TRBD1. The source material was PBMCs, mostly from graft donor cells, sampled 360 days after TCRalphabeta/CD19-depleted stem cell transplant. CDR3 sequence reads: CASSSGQGPEAFF. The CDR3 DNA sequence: TGTGCCAGCAGCTCCGGACAGGGGCCTGAAGCTTTCTTT.